Each of the 21 T cell receptor beta chains below was sequenced from the same sample in a study of cytomegalovirus exposure and HLA in healthy donors. PCR involved 60 Vbeta and 13 Jbeta primers. Sequencing was performed with immunoSEQ multiplex PCR; in TCRdb, only in-frame clones are kept and a portion is missing. This table holds 110,000 or so clones, 74% found once. The sequencing input was PBMCs. These receptors were obtained from a human donor in good health.

The chain couples TRBV4-1 to TRBJ1-3, with a weak D call TRBD1 (6 bases). Deletions cut 0 bases from V and 3 bases from J, with 18 bases between. This CDR3 region has 18 residues. Germline V gives CDR1 MGHRA, CDR2 YSYEKL. The CDR3 is CASSQDKEGGGHGNTIYF. The CDR3 bases are TGCGCCAGCAGCCAAGATAAGGAAGGCGGGGGACATGGAAACACCATATATTTT.

This rearrangement joins TRBV18 to TRBJ1-5; 9 bases line up with TRBD1. Germline lookup yields CDR1 KGHSH and CDR2 LQKENI. This CDR3 contains 13 residues. J gave up 12 bases and V 1 base, and 4 bases lay outside the gene matches. CDR3 in amino acids: CASSPLGTGFQHF. CDR3 nucleotides: TGTGCCAGCTCACCACTCGGGACAGGGTTCCAGCATTTT.

The chain recombines TRBV2 with TRBJ1-1; D is uncertain. CDR1 and CDR2 from the germline V gene are SNHLY and FYNNEI. V was shortened by 6 bases and J by 0 bases, with 11 bases between the two germline ends. CDR3 length: 14 residues. The CDR3 bases are TGTGCCAGCAGGACAACACCTATGAACACTGAAGCTTTCTTT. Amino acids: CASRTTPMNTEAFF.

V and J are TRBV7-8 and TRBJ1-2; 9 positions agree with TRBD1. Germline V gives CDR1 SGHVS, CDR2 FQNEAQ. Losses at the gene ends were 5 bases for V and 6 bases for J; bases not matched to a gene: 4. The CDR3 is 13 amino acids. CDR3 DNA sequence: TGTGCCAGCAGCCTGAGGACAGGGGATGGCTACACCTTC. Translating gives CASSLRTGDGYTF.

This sequence joins TRBV6-5 and TRBJ2-1, with 12 bases identical to TRBD2. Trimming cost V 6 bases and J 15 bases; bases outside gene matches: 9. Per germline, CDR1 MNHEY and CDR2 SVGAGI. This CDR3 region has 13 residues. DNA for the CDR3: TGTGCCAGCAGAACGGGACTAGCGGGCGTCCGGTTCTTC. Translation: CASRTGLAGVRFF.

V and J are TRBV5-8 and TRBJ1-6, with TRBD1 as a possible D gene (5 bases). V was shortened by 0 bases and J by 10 bases, with 14 bases between the two germline ends. CDR3 length: 15 amino acids. The germline CDR1 and CDR2 sequences are SGHTS and YDEGEE. CDR3 amino acids: CASSLGQGRVSPLHF. For the CDR3, the DNA is TGTGCCAGCAGCTTGGGGCAGGGCAGGGTATCACCCCTCCACTTT.

This clone was picked up one time. The V call is TRBV2, the J call TRBJ1-5, with D uncertain. V was clipped by 3 bases and J by 9 bases, with 15 bases between them. CDR1 and CDR2 (germline): SNHLY, FYNNEI. There are 14 residues in the CDR3. Written as DNA, the CDR3 is TGTGCCAGCAGTGATCTAGCACGGCCGGGGCCCCAGCATTTT. Its protein is CASSDLARPGPQHF. The full variable domain, rest sourced from reference TRBV2 and TRBJ1-5, is EPEVTQTPSHQVTQMGQEVILRCVPISNHLYFYWYRQILGQKVEFLVSFYNNEISEKSEIFDDQFSVERPDGSNFTLKIRSTKLEDSAMYFCASSDLARPGPQHFGDGTRLSIL.

This chain uses TRBV7-2 with TRBJ2-7; a possible D gene is TRBD1 (6 bases). With 5 bases removed from V and 0 bases from J, the gap between germline ends came to 11 bases. Germline assignment: CDR1 SGHTA and CDR2 FQGNSA. This CDR3 contains 14 residues. The CDR3 sequence is CASSLLDSSYEQYF. DNA of the CDR3: TGTGCCAGCAGCCTCCTGGACAGCTCCTACGAGCAGTACTTC. The entire variable domain, with the rest obtained from reference TRBV7-2 and TRBJ2-7, is as follows: GAGVSQSPSNKVTEKGKDVELRCDPISGHTALYWYRQSLGQGLEFLIYFQGNSAPDKSGLPSDRFSAERTGGSVSTLTIQRTQQEDSAVYLCASSLLDSSYEQYFGPGTRLTVT.

This clone has a handful of counts. The rearrangement joins TRBV5-4 to TRBJ1-1; D remains ambiguous. Trimming pared 4 bases from V and 1 base from J, leaving 17 bases between. Germline values: CDR1 SGHNT, CDR2 YYREEE (reference sequence). The CDR3 covers 16 residues. The DNA for the CDR3 is TGTGCCAGCAGCCCACCAGGCATGCGGGCGAACACTGAAGCTTTCTTT. Amino acids: CASSPPGMRANTEAFF.

The chain carries TRBV7-6 and TRBJ1-4; D not resolved. Germline assignment: CDR1 SGHVS and CDR2 FNYEAQ. The CDR3 is 17 amino acids. V shed 1 base and J shed 5 bases, with 17 bases lying between them. The CDR3 loop reads CASSLGPFSGENEKLFF. The CDR3 DNA is TGTGCCAGCAGCTTAGGGCCCTTTAGTGGAGAAAATGAAAAACTGTTTTTT.

V is TRBV18 and J is TRBJ2-1; 11 bases align to TRBD1. The CDR3 covers 15 residues. V dropped 1 base and J dropped 10; count of bases not matched to a gene: 6. Germline-derived CDR1 and CDR2 are KGHSH and LQKENI. The CDR3 loop is CASSPRDRGVREQFF. The CDR3 DNA follows: TGTGCCAGCTCACCACGGGACAGGGGGGTTAGGGAGCAGTTCTTC.

The rearrangement uses TRBV30 and TRBJ2-7; 8 bases agree with TRBD2. Germline-derived CDR1 and CDR2 are GTSNPN and SVGIG (reference sequence). V shed 3 bases and J 2 bases; nucleotides not matched to a gene: 9. The CDR3 sequence is 15 residues long. The CDR3: CAWSLRGVAAYEQYF. The CDR3, as DNA: TGTGCCTGGAGCCTGCGGGGGGTCGCAGCCTACGAGCAGTACTTC. Full variable domain (remainder filled in from reference TRBV30 and TRBJ2-7): SQTIHQWPATLVQPVGSPLSLECTVEGTSNPNLYWYRQAAGRGLQLLFYSVGIGQISSEVPQNLSASRPQDRQFILSSKKLLLSDSGFYLCAWSLRGVAAYEQYFGPGTRLTVT.

This chain links TRBV5-4 with TRBJ2-2; 15 nucleotides agree with TRBD2. V was clipped by 4 bases and J by 0 bases; unmatched bases: 7. Germline V lookup: CDR1 SGHNT, CDR2 YYREEE (reference sequence). The CDR3 is 19 amino acids. The CDR3 protein is CASSLGTSGGRTNTGELFF. In nucleotides, the CDR3 is TGTGCCAGCAGCCTAGGGACTAGCGGGGGGCGCACGAACACCGGGGAGCTGTTTTTT.

V gene TRBV15 combines with J gene TRBJ2-1; the match to TRBD2 covers 10 bases. Germline loops: CDR1 LNHNV, CDR2 YYDKDF (reference sequence). This CDR3 is built from 19 residues. V shed 3 bases, J shed 0 bases, and the junction held 11 bases outside the gene matches. The CDR3 nucleotides read TGTGCCACCAGCAGGGTTCCGGGACTAGCGACCAGCTCCTACAATGAGCAGTTCTTC. Its protein product is CATSRVPGLATSSYNEQFF.

This clone was recorded a few times. The chain employs TRBV29-1 and TRBJ2-1; 8 positions agree with TRBD1. The CDR3 extends over 13 amino acids. Germline CDR1 and CDR2: SQVTM and ANQGSEA. The J segment lost 1 base and the V segment lost 8 bases, leaving 4 bases of the junction unmatched. CDR3 DNA sequence: TGCAGCATCCGACAGGGGTCCTACAATGAGCAGTTCTTC. The encoded protein is CSIRQGSYNEQFF.

The CDR3 loop is CSVEGGGRITYNEQFF. CDR3 sequence (DNA): TGCAGCGTTGAAGGTGGCGGGAGAATCACCTACAATGAGCAGTTCTTC. The chain carries TRBV29-1 and TRBJ2-1, with 7 bases identical to TRBD2. The germline gives CDR1 SQVTM, CDR2 ANQGSEA. V lost 1 base, J lost 2 bases, and 8 bases stayed unmatched. The CDR3 has 16 residues.

This chain joins TRBV7-8 and TRBJ2-1; TRBD1 aligns across 8 bases. After removal of 5 bases from V and 5 bases from J, the junction contained 8 bases not matched to a gene. Per germline, CDR1 SGHVS and CDR2 FQNEAQ. The CDR3 covers 15 residues. CDR3 bases: TGTGCCAGCAGCCCGAGGACAGGGATGAACAATGAGCAGTTCTTC. Amino acids: CASSPRTGMNNEQFF. Full variable domain (outside the CDR3, taken from reference TRBV7-8 and TRBJ2-1): GAGVSQSPRYKVAKRGQDVALRCDPISGHVSLFWYQQALGQGPEFLTYFQNEAQLDKSGLPSDRFFAERPEGSVSTLKIQRTQQEDSAVYLCASSPRTGMNNEQFFGPGTRLTVL.

This clone occurred once. The CDR3, as DNA: TGTGCCAGCAGCGCGCACCTACAGGGAGGCACAGATACGCAGTATTTT. Residues: CASSAHLQGGTDTQYF. The V and J genes are TRBV5-4 and TRBJ2-3; the D gene is possibly TRBD1 (6 bases). The CDR3 is 16 residues long. Germline V gene sequence: CDR1 SGHNT, CDR2 YYREEE (reference sequence). V dropped 4 bases and J dropped 1 base, with 16 bases sitting between them.

The chain carries TRBV5-8 and TRBJ2-3; D is unresolved. The V gene's germline CDR1 is SGHTS and CDR2 YDEGEE. The CDR3 loop spans 15 amino acids. With 4 bases removed from V and 2 bases from J, the gap between germline ends came to 14 bases. The CDR3: CASSRGSESTDTQYF. The CDR3 bases are TGTGCCAGCAGCAGAGGCAGCGAATCCACAGATACGCAGTATTTT.

The V gene is TRBV19, the J gene TRBJ2-1; D perhaps matches TRBD1 (6 bases). This CDR3 comprises 13 residues. Trimming took off 10 bases at V and 6 bases at J, with 16 bases between the two ends. Germline CDR1 LNHDA, CDR2 SQIVND (reference sequence). The CDR3 nucleotides read TGTGCCACCCGACGAAGGACAGCCAATGAGCAGTTCTTC. It is translated as CATRRRTANEQFF. The variable domain in full, completed from reference TRBV19 and TRBJ2-1, reads DGGITQSPKYLFRKEGQNVTLSCEQNLNHDAMYWYRQDPGQGLRLIYYSQIVNDFQKGDIAEGYSVSREKKESFPLTVTSAQKNPTAFYLCATRRRTANEQFFGPGTRLTVL.

This sequence joins TRBV28 and TRBJ2-2; D is undetermined. V lost 10 bases and J 6 bases, leaving 18 bases between the germline ends. This CDR3 spans 14 amino acids. CDR1 and CDR2 (germline): MDHEN, SYDVKM. The CDR3 protein is CATKSNTSPGELFF. The CDR3 DNA is TGTGCCACCAAGTCCAATACATCCCCCGGGGAGCTGTTTTTT.